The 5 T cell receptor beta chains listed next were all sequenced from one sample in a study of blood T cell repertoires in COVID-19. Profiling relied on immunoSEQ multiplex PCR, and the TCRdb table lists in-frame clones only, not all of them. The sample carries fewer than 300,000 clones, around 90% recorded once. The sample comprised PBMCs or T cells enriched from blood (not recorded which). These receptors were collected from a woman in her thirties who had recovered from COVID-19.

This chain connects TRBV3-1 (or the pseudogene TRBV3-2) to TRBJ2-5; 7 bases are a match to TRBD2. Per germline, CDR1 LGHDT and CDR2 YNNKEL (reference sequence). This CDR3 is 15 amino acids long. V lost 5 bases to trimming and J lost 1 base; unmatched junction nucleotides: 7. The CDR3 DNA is TGTGCCAGCAGCTCCACATCTAGCGGCCAAGAGACCCAGTACTTC. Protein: CASSSTSSGQETQYF.

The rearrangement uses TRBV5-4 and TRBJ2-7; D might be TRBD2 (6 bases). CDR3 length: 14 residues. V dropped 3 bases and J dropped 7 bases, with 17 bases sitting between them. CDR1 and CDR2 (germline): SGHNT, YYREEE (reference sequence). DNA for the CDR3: TGTGCCAGCAGCTCCCGGGACTCCAGCCGAGAGCAGTACTTC. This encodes CASSSRDSSREQYF.

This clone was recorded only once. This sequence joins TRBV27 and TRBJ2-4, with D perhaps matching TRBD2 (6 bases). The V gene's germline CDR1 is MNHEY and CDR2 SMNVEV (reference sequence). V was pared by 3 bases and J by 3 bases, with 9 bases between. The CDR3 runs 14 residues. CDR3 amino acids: CASSFTGDKNIQYF. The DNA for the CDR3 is TGTGCCAGCAGTTTTACGGGGGACAAAAACATTCAGTACTTC.

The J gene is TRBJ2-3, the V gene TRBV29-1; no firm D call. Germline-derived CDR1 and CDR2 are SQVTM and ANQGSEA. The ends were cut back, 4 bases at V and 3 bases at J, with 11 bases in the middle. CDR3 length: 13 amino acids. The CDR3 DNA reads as TGCAGCGTTGGACAACTTGGAACAGATACGCAGTATTTT. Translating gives CSVGQLGTDTQYF.

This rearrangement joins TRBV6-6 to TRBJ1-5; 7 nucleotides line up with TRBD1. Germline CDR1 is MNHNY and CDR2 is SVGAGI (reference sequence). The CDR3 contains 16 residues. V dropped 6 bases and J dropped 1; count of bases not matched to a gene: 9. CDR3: CASRKTGDPSNQPQHF. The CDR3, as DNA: TGTGCCAGCAGAAAAACAGGGGATCCCAGCAATCAGCCCCAGCATTTT.